This T cell receptor (beta chain) appears in the sequencing data of a study of T cell responses to AZD1222 COVID-19 vaccine. Study findings and constraints: The study reported that nearly half of spike-specific TCRs target unmutated variant regions.

Generated by immunoSEQ multiplex PCR, the TCRdb table keeps only in-frame clones and is missing some. In the table there are 110,000 to 150,000 clones, 80% to 90% of which are singletons. A note on this clone: Its antigen is unknown.

V dropped 3 bases and J dropped 1 base, with 10 bases sitting between them. This CDR3 is 15 amino acids long. CDR1 KGHSH and CDR2 LQKENI come from the germline V gene. This receptor was identified in an adult in good health. The material sequenced was peripheral blood, taken on day 0 of AZD1222 vaccination. This chain joins TRBV18 and TRBJ2-1; maybe TRBD1 (5 bases). CDR3 in DNA: TGTGCCAGCTCACCGAAGGGGCATTCCTACAATGAGCAGTTCTTC. Translated: CASSPKGHSYNEQFF. Full variable domain (missing parts from reference TRBV18 and TRBJ2-1): NAGVMQNPRHLVRRRGQEARLRCSPMKGHSHVYWYRQLPEEGLKFMVYLQKENIIDESGMPKERFSAEFPKEGPSILRIQQVVRGDSAAYFCASSPKGHSYNEQFFGPGTRLTVL.